Sequencing of this TCR beta chain was carried out in a study of T cell clones after liver transplantation. Study in general: In this trial, immunosuppression withdrawal was attempted within 2 years of liver transplant. TCRbeta sequencing after a pre-transplant mixed lymphocyte reaction identified graft-donor-reactive clones, later tracked in post-transplant blood. Graft-donor-reactive sequences were compared with third-party-reactive TCRbeta sequences from pre-transplant mixed lymphocyte reactions. General study results and limits: A significant post-transplant drop in circulating graft-donor-reactive CD4 TCRbeta sequences occurred in most of the 8 subjects.

A note on this clone: Its antigen is currently unknown.

The ends lost 10 bases at V and 8 bases at J; junction bases unmatched: 13. There are 14 residues in the CDR3. The germline V gene has CDR1 MNHEY and CDR2 SMNVEV (reference sequence). Libraries were prepared by immunoSEQ multiplex PCR; TCRdb keeps only in-frame clonotypes and omits some of them. The sample gives fewer than 110,000 clones, around 80% of which show up once; approximately 3% is in the top ten. This specimen was CD4+ T cells from blood, taken approximately 50 months after liver transplant. The chain links TRBV27 to TRBJ1-2; 10 bases match TRBD1. This clonotype was sampled from a human patient who received a liver transplant. Some T cells may be graft donor cells. CDR3 bases: TGTGCCACCAAAACTGACAGGGGGCGCAGAGGCTACACCTTC. Amino acids: CATKTDRGRRGYTF.